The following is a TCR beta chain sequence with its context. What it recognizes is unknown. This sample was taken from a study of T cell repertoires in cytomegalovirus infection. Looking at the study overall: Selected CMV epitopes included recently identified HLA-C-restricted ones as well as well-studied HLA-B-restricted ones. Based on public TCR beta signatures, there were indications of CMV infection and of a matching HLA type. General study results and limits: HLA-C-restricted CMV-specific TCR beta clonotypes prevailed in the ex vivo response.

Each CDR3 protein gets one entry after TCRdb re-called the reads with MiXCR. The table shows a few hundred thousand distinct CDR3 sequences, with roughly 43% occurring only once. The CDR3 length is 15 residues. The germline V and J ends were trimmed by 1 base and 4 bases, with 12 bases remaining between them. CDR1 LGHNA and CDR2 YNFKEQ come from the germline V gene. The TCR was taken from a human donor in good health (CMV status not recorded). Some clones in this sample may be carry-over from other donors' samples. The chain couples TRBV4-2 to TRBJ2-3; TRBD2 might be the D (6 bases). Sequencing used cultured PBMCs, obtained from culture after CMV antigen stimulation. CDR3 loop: CASSQVGGIPDTQYF. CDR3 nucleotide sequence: TGTGCCAGCAGCCAAGTTGGGGGGATCCCAGATACGCAGTATTTT.